These 14 T cell receptor beta chains share one sample of origin, sequenced in a study of low-dose radiotherapy and immunotherapy resistance in tumors. TCR amplification used roughly 18 PCR cycles, a constant-region primer and a V-primer adapter. TCRdb independently ran MiXCR on the reads; one entry per CDR3 protein. In the table there are 40,000 to 65,000 distinct CDR3 sequences, roughly 31% of which are singletons. Regarding time point: after trial treatment. Treatment given: LDRT plus nivolumab, ipilimumab, low-dose cyclophosphamide and aspirin (RACIN trial). Sequencing was performed on PBMCs, taken after low-dose radiotherapy plus immunotherapy. The receptors shown here come from a male donor with rectosigmoid adenocarcinoma.

As concerns this clonotype: A read error is likely here: a far larger clone is one base away. The rearrangement joins TRBV26 to TRBJ2-1; the table's D call, TRBD2, was not checked against the DNA. TRBV26 is a documented pseudogene. The CDR3 has 14 residues. The CDR3: CARSFLAGGHEQFF. In DNA, the CDR3 is TGTGCCAGGAGTTTTCTAGCGGGAGGGCATGAGCAGTTCTTC.

The V call is TRBV19, the J call TRBJ2-6; the D call may be TRBD1 or TRBD2 (5 bases each). The CDR3 extends over 16 amino acids. Germline V CDR1 and CDR2: LNHDA, SQIVND (reference sequence). V was cut by 1 base and J by 4 bases, with 11 bases left in between. The CDR3 region has the DNA TGTGCCAGTAGTATAGTTGCCGGGACCGGGGCCAACGTCCTGACTTTC. This translates into CASSIVAGTGANVLTF.

The sample holds many counts of this clonotype. The chain joins TRBV6-8 to TRBJ2-7, with TRBD1 as a possible D gene (6 bases). The CDR3 extends over 14 amino acids. Germline CDR1 reads MNHGY; CDR2 reads SAAAGT. With 2 bases removed from V and 2 bases from J, the gap between germline ends came to 10 bases. CDR3 sequence: CASSYVAGAYEQYF. CDR3 nucleotide sequence: TGTGCCAGCAGTTACGTGGCAGGGGCCTACGAGCAGTACTTC.

This clonotype was picked up many times. The V and J genes are TRBV4-3 and TRBJ2-7; D may correspond to TRBD1 or TRBD2 (5 bases each). Per the germline V gene, CDR1 is LGHNA and CDR2 is YSLEER. This CDR3 region has 16 residues. Trimming pared 0 bases from V and 3 bases from J, leaving 15 bases between. CDR3 sequence: CASSQEGAGSVYEQYF. The CDR3 DNA is TGCGCCAGCAGCCAAGAGGGCGCAGGGAGCGTCTACGAGCAGTACTTC.

This clonotype has at least ten counts. The chain uses TRBV19 and TRBJ2-1, with D unclear. Deletions cut 0 bases from V and 4 bases from J, with 7 bases between. Looked up from germline, CDR1 is LNHDA and CDR2 is SQIVND (reference sequence). The CDR3 has 14 amino acids. CDR3 sequence (DNA): TGTGCCAGTAGTATAGAAGGCAGGTACAATGAGCAGTTCTTC. Amino acid sequence: CASSIEGRYNEQFF.

For this clonotype: This likely traces to a read error, being one base from a far larger clone. The CDR3 region has the DNA TGTGCCAGCAGCAAAGGCGGGGGGGTCTTCAATGAGCAGTTCTTC. It codes for CASSKGGGVFNEQFF. This chain links TRBV5-3 with TRBJ2-1; 9 nucleotides agree with TRBD2. TRBV5-3 is treated as an ORF (open reading frame) with a function not yet certain. The CDR3 covers 15 residues. The V segment lost 8 bases and the J segment 6 bases; nucleotides outside the gene matches: 12.

This clonotype was recorded at least ten times. The gene calls are TRBV6-1 and TRBJ2-5; TRBD2 agrees at 7 bases. The CDR3 spans 15 residues. The ends lost 4 bases at V and 4 bases at J; junction bases unmatched: 9. CDR1 and CDR2 from the germline V gene are MNHNS and SASEGT. The CDR3 nucleotides are TGTGCCAGCAGTGGGTCTTCTAGCGGACGAGAGACCCAGTACTTC. Protein product: CASSGSSSGRETQYF.

This clonotype was seen a single time. The chain has TRBV19 and TRBJ2-1; possibly TRBD1 for D (5 bases). The CDR3 is made up of 14 amino acids. Trimming took 9 bases from V and 3 from J, leaving 15 bases between them. From germline, CDR1 is LNHDA and CDR2 SQIVND (reference sequence). CDR3 sequence: CASSLGQSYNEQFF. The CDR3 DNA sequence: TGTGCCAGCTCCCTGGGGCAGAGCTACAATGAGCAGTTCTTC.

This clonotype was detected only a few times. The gene calls are TRBV23-1 and TRBJ2-2, with D possibly TRBD2 on 5 matching bases. TRBV23-1 is treated as an ORF (open reading frame) with a function not yet certain. Trimming left V 0 bases short and J 9 bases short, with 14 bases between. The CDR3 is 15 amino acids. The CDR3 sequence is CASSQSRLRGWELFF. CDR3 DNA sequence: TGCGCCAGCAGTCAATCGAGGCTCCGGGGTTGGGAGCTGTTTTTT.

Turning to this clonotype: A far larger clone is a single base away, which makes a read error likely. The chain joins TRBV4-3 to TRBJ2-7; weak D call: TRBD1 (5 bases). The CDR3 spans 15 residues. Germline V CDR1 and CDR2: LGHNA, YSLEER. V gave up 4 bases and J gave up 7 bases, with 20 bases separating them. In DNA form, the CDR3 reads TGCGCCAGCAGCCTTTCTGGGGCGGTATACAATGAGCAGTACTTC. This translates into CASSLSGAVYNEQYF.

This chain connects TRBV4-1 to TRBJ2-7; 8 bases line up with TRBD1. Germline V lookup: CDR1 MGHRA, CDR2 YSYEKL. The CDR3 runs 17 residues. V lost 0 bases, J lost 3 bases, and 10 bases stayed unmatched. DNA of the CDR3: TGCGCCAGCAGCCAAGAGACCTCCGGGACAGGTCTCTACGAGCAGTACTTC. Protein sequence: CASSQETSGTGLYEQYF.

This clonotype was seen many times. V usage is TRBV6-5 and J usage is TRBJ2-5; TRBD2 might be the D (5 bases). This CDR3 contains 14 residues. Trimming removed 2 bases at V and 4 bases at J, with 11 bases between. In germline, CDR1 is MNHEY, CDR2 SVGAGI. CDR3 region: CASSYRTAGETQYF. The CDR3 DNA follows: TGTGCCAGCAGTTACCGGACTGCAGGAGAGACCCAGTACTTC.

The sample holds many counts of this clonotype. This chain connects TRBV28 to TRBJ2-2; 8 bases are shared with TRBD1. V shed 4 bases, J shed 1 base, and the junction held 8 bases outside the gene matches. CDR1 is MDHEN, CDR2 SYDVKM, per germline. This CDR3 comprises 17 residues. The CDR3 nucleotides are TGTGCCAGCAGTTCGAAACGACAGGGGTGGAACACCGGGGAGCTGTTTTTT. As protein: CASSSKRQGWNTGELFF.

In this sample, this clonotype turned up many times. The chain has TRBV5-5 and TRBJ2-1; 7 bases are a match to TRBD2. CDR3 length equals 15 residues. V was pared by 1 base and J by 6 bases, with 7 bases of the junction left unmatched. Germline CDR1 is SGHKS and CDR2 is YYEKEE (reference sequence). The CDR3 region has the DNA TGTGCCAGCAGCTTGCTTGCGGGAGAGCGCAATGAGCAGTTCTTC. Translating gives CASSLLAGERNEQFF.